The T cell receptor (beta chain) described here comes from a study of PD-1 blockade in classical Hodgkin lymphoma. Findings and caveats of the study: It was CD4+ TCR diversity, not CD8+, that rose significantly by C4D1. Before treatment, TCR diversity in newly diagnosed patients was reportedly lower than in healthy donors.

Following autologous stem cell transplantation, relapse occurred in every patient, and exposure to brentuximab vedotin varied. This CDR3 spans 11 amino acids. V lost 3 bases and J lost 4, with 4 bases in between. Germline-derived CDR1 and CDR2 are SQVTM and ANQGSEA. TCRdb's table, derived via immunoSEQ multiplex PCR, lists solely in-frame clones and lacks some. This sample has some 46,000 clones, with about three quarters found just once. As concerns this clone: Its antigen is still unknown. Within the sample, other DNA sequences also encode this same CDR3.

The gene calls are TRBV29-1 and TRBJ1-3, with D unclear. The TCR sequence derives from a human donor with classical Hodgkin lymphoma. The specimen comprised peripheral blood mononuclear cells (PBMCs), sampled before the second cycle of nivolumab. The CDR3 nucleotides read TGCAGCGTTGATGGGGGAAACACCATATATTTT. It translates to CSVDGGNTIYF.